The 14 T cell receptor beta chains below come from one sample, sequenced in a study of T-cell memory formation after mild COVID-19 (dated by TCRdb to the early 2020s). Preparation of the library involved 5' RACE. The sequencer listed for this sample is Illumina NovaSeq 6000. The public reads were reanalyzed by TCRdb: fastp trimming at Q25, MiXCR alignment, in-frame beta chains only. Duplicate CDR3 protein sequences are folded into a single record with the most common DNA and genes. For this sample the table gives 240,000 or so distinct CDR3 sequences, of which approximately 9% were detected only once. 20% to 25% of the sample comes from the top ten. Material: PBMCs or a T cell subset sorted from them (not recorded which). The source is a man aged 18 to 35 who had mild COVID-19 (a few samples of this study predate the infection). The sample titles of this study are shuffled in the database, so cell type and time point are left out; the donor was told from shared clones.

V and J are TRBV5-1 and TRBJ2-5, with D possibly TRBD1 on 5 matching bases. Germline V gene sequence: CDR1 SGHRS, CDR2 YFSETQ. CDR3 length: 14 amino acids. Trimming pared 4 bases from V and 5 bases from J, leaving 15 bases between. The CDR3 loop is CASSPTDSWETQYF. The CDR3 DNA follows: TGCGCCAGCAGCCCAACCGACAGCTGGGAGACCCAGTACTTC.

The J gene is TRBJ2-7, the V gene TRBV5-8, with D unclear. The V end was cut by 1 base, the J end by 5 bases, with 7 bases between. The germline gives CDR1 SGHTS, CDR2 YDEGEE. The CDR3 extends over 12 amino acids. CDR3 region: CASSLPTHEQYF. The CDR3 nucleotides read TGTGCCAGCAGCTTGCCCACTCACGAGCAGTACTTC.

The chain has TRBV7-7 and TRBJ2-5; D call uncertain. The CDR3 length is 13 residues. With 2 bases removed from V and 2 bases from J, the gap between germline ends came to 6 bases. The germline CDR1 and CDR2 sequences are SSHAT and FNYEAQ (reference sequence). The CDR3 bases are TGTGCCAGCAGCTTATTGATACAAGAGACCCAGTACTTC. Protein: CASSLLIQETQYF. Looking up the rest from reference TRBV7-7 and TRBJ2-5 gives the full variable domain: GAGVSQSPRYKVTKRGQDVTLRCDPISSHATLYWYQQALGQGPEFLTYFNYEAQPDKSGLPSDRFSAERPEGSISTLTIQRTEQRDSAMYRCASSLLIQETQYFGPGTRLLVL.

This clonotype has more than one count but fewer than ten. In nucleotides, the CDR3 is TGTGCCAGCAGAGAGTTGGGGGGCATCTATGGCTACACCTTC. Amino acid sequence: CASRELGGIYGYTF. This chain links TRBV6-5 with TRBJ1-2; D is perhaps TRBD1 (6 bases). V was pared by 6 bases and J by 4 bases, with 15 bases between. CDR3 length: 14 amino acids. Germline V gene lookup returns CDR1 MNHEY and CDR2 SVGAGI.

This clonotype was counted only a few times. The chain links TRBV9 to TRBJ2-3, with TRBD2 matching over 12 bases. Trimming cost V 0 bases and J 4 bases; bases outside gene matches: 6. This CDR3 region has 17 residues. Germline CDR1 SGDLS, CDR2 YYNGEE. This chain's CDR3 is CASSVAASGGVSDTQYF. Written as DNA, the CDR3 is TGTGCCAGCAGCGTAGCGGCTAGCGGGGGGGTCTCAGATACGCAGTATTTT.

The V gene is TRBV4-3, the J gene TRBJ1-2; no clear D gene. Per the germline V gene, CDR1 is LGHNA and CDR2 is YSLEER. The CDR3 spans 16 residues. Trimming left V 0 bases short and J 4 bases short, with 15 bases between. CDR3 sequence reads: CASSQDYKRGSYGYTF. CDR3 nucleotides: TGCGCCAGCAGCCAAGATTACAAGAGAGGGTCCTATGGCTACACCTTC.

This clonotype was counted between two and nine times. The rearrangement joins TRBV18 to TRBJ2-1, with D tentatively TRBD1 or TRBD2 (6 bases each). With 3 bases removed from V and 4 bases from J, the gap between germline ends came to 16 bases. This CDR3 region has 16 residues. Germline values: CDR1 KGHSH, CDR2 LQKENI. CDR3 nucleotide sequence: TGTGCCAGCTCACCGGGGGGCAGGTCCCAGTACAATGAGCAGTTCTTC. As protein: CASSPGGRSQYNEQFF. Drawing the rest from reference TRBV18 and TRBJ2-1, the complete variable domain is NAGVMQNPRHLVRRRGQEARLRCSPMKGHSHVYWYRQLPEEGLKFMVYLQKENIIDESGMPKERFSAEFPKEGPSILRIQQVVRGDSAAYFCASSPGGRSQYNEQFFGPGTRLTVL.

The table lists this clonotype with many counts. The chain has TRBV7-6 and TRBJ2-6, with 8 bases lining up with TRBD1. There are 18 residues in the CDR3. V was pared by 5 bases and J by 6 bases, with 15 bases of the junction left unmatched. The germline V gene encodes CDR1 SGHVS and CDR2 FNYEAQ. DNA of the CDR3: TGTGCCAGCAGCCCTCTCCAGGGGGCGGCCTGGGAGGCCAACGTCCTGACTTTC. This gives the protein CASSPLQGAAWEANVLTF. Filled out from reference TRBV7-6 and TRBJ2-6, the complete variable domain reads GAGVSQSPRYKVTKRGQDVALRCDPISGHVSLYWYRQALGQGPEFLTYFNYEAQQDKSGLPNDRFSAERPEGSISTLTIQRTEQRDSAMYRCASSPLQGAAWEANVLTFGAGSRLTVL.

V usage is TRBV7-2 and J usage is TRBJ2-7; TRBD1 matches at 9 bases. Germline V lookup: CDR1 SGHTA, CDR2 FQGNSA. V lost 5 bases to trimming and J lost 5 bases; unmatched junction nucleotides: 4. The CDR3 is made up of 13 amino acids. In DNA, the CDR3 is TGTGCCAGCAGCCCTAGGACAGGGGACGAGCAGTACGTC. Translating gives CASSPRTGDEQYV.

This clonotype came up a few times. This chain joins TRBV2 and TRBJ2-1; D is perhaps TRBD1 or TRBD2 (5 bases each). V gave up 8 bases and J gave up 6 bases, with 17 bases separating them. Germline CDR1 reads SNHLY; CDR2 reads FYNNEI. This CDR3 is 14 amino acids long. Written as DNA, the CDR3 is TGTGCCAGCCTACGAGGGGTCGGCAGCAATGAGCAGTTCTTC. Its protein is CASLRGVGSNEQFF.

This clonotype was seen more than once but under ten times. The chain carries TRBV7-6 and TRBJ2-7; TRBD1 matches 9 bases. The CDR3 consists of 13 residues. With 3 bases clipped from V and 7 bases from J, the junction kept 4 bases outside the gene matches. The germline V gene encodes CDR1 SGHVS and CDR2 FNYEAQ. This chain's CDR3 is CASSFGQGQEQYF. DNA for the CDR3: TGTGCCAGCAGCTTTGGACAGGGGCAGGAGCAGTACTTC.

This clonotype was counted a few times. A junction end diverges from the germline sequence, so it may reflect a read error. J is TRBJ2-4 and V is TRBV12-3 or TRBV12-4; no reliable D call. The CDR3 spans 8 residues. The CDR3 DNA reads TGTGCCAGCAGCCCACCGGACTTC. Translating gives CASSPPDF.

In its sample, this clonotype was seen a few times. The V call is TRBV4-3, the J call TRBJ2-5; D gene uncertain. The germline V gene has CDR1 LGHNA and CDR2 YSLEER. CDR3 length equals 15 residues. Trimming shortened V by 0 bases and J by 1 base, and 9 bases separated the two germline ends. The CDR3 DNA follows: TGCGCCAGCAGCCAAGAGTTCAGGATCCAAGAGACCCAGTACTTC. This sequence encodes CASSQEFRIQETQYF.

This clonotype was observed a few times. The chain carries TRBV15 and TRBJ1-1; D remains ambiguous. Trimming shortened V by 3 bases and J by 2 bases, and 7 bases separated the two germline ends. Per the germline V gene, CDR1 is LNHNV and CDR2 is YYDKDF (reference sequence). The CDR3 is 13 amino acids. The CDR3 protein is CATSRAVNTEAFF. CDR3 DNA sequence: TGTGCCACCAGCAGGGCGGTTAACACTGAAGCTTTCTTT.